A single sample gave rise to the 26 T cell receptor beta chains below, sequenced in a study of cytomegalovirus exposure and HLA in healthy donors. 60 Vbeta and 13 Jbeta primers were used in PCR. The repertoire was sequenced with immunoSEQ multiplex PCR; TCRdb's copy has only in-frame clones and lacks some. The table records approximately 160,000 clones, roughly 80% of them present only once. The sample consisted of PBMCs. The source of these receptors is a boy younger than 10 in good health and CMV-seronegative.

V usage is TRBV6-5 and J usage is TRBJ2-7; tentative D call: TRBD1 (6 bases). CDR1 is MNHEY and CDR2 is SVGAGI in the germline V gene. Trimming left V 11 bases short and J 3 bases short, with 14 bases between. The CDR3 is 12 amino acids. The CDR3 protein is CACRRGSYEQYF. DNA of the CDR3: TGTGCCTGCCGTAGGGGGAGCTACGAGCAGTACTTC.

V and J are TRBV6-1 and TRBJ2-5; D gene ambiguous. Per the germline V gene, CDR1 is MNHNS and CDR2 is SASEGT. CDR3 length: 14 amino acids. V lost 1 base and J lost 1, with 7 bases in between. In DNA form, the CDR3 reads TGTGCCAGCAGTGAAGTATCCTCCCAAGAGACCCAGTACTTC. Its protein is CASSEVSSQETQYF.

The rearrangement links TRBV29-1 to TRBJ2-7; the D gene is possibly TRBD1 (6 bases). CDR3 length equals 12 residues. The germline V gene has CDR1 SQVTM and CDR2 ANQGSEA. V was pared by 4 bases and J by 3 bases, with 10 bases between. The CDR3 nucleotides are TGCAGCGTTGGGACAGACTTCTACGAGCAGTACTTC. Protein product: CSVGTDFYEQYF.

J is TRBJ2-5 and V is TRBV5-6; possible D gene TRBD2, 5 bases. Germline-derived CDR1 and CDR2 are SGHDT and YYEEEE. The CDR3 consists of 11 residues. V was shortened by 4 bases and J by 6 bases, with 7 bases between the two germline ends. The CDR3 loop is CASSLGKTQYF. The CDR3, as DNA: TGTGCCAGCAGCCTCGGGAAGACCCAGTACTTC.

Of note for this clone: One end of the junction does not line up with germline, which may come from a read error. The chain combines TRBV6-1 with TRBJ2-1, with D possibly TRBD2 on 6 matching bases. CDR3 length equals 15 residues. The germline V gene has CDR1 MNHNS and CDR2 SASEGT. The CDR3 nucleotides are TGTGCCAGCAGGGAAGAAGCGGACTACTACAATGAGCAGTTCTTC. Translated: CASREEADYYNEQFF.

The chain uses TRBV6-1 and TRBJ1-2; 7 bases are shared with TRBD1. The V and J ends lost 2 bases and 4 bases, in that order; junction bases with no gene match: 1. The CDR3 has 13 amino acids. CDR1 is MNHNS, CDR2 SASEGT, per germline. The CDR3 is CASSEQGVYGYTF. CDR3 DNA sequence: TGTGCCAGCAGTGAACAGGGGGTCTATGGCTACACCTTC.

This chain links TRBV10-1 with TRBJ2-1, with 10 bases lining up with TRBD2. The germline V gene encodes CDR1 WNHNN and CDR2 SYGVQD (reference sequence). V gave up 4 bases and J gave up 10 bases; unmatched junction bases: 4. The CDR3 has 13 residues. The CDR3 nucleotides read TGCGCCAGCAGTGCTAGCGGGGGCGTCGAGCAGTTCTTC. Translated: CASSASGGVEQFF.

The chain is built from TRBV5-4 and TRBJ2-3; the match to TRBD2 covers 7 bases. Germline CDR1 is SGHNT and CDR2 is YYREEE (reference sequence). V shed 7 bases, J shed 3 bases, and the junction held 2 bases outside the gene matches. The CDR3 spans 12 residues. In DNA, the CDR3 is TGTGCCAGCCGGCGGGAGACAGATACGCAGTATTTT. It is translated as CASRRETDTQYF.

The J gene is TRBJ1-5, the V gene TRBV5-1; 7 bases match TRBD1. Germline V gives CDR1 SGHRS, CDR2 YFSETQ. The CDR3 is 15 residues long. The V gene end was trimmed by 1 base and the J gene end by 4 bases; junction bases not matched to a gene: 5. DNA for the CDR3: TGCGCCAGCAGCTTGACCGGGACAGTAAATCAGCCCCAGCATTTT. Amino acid sequence: CASSLTGTVNQPQHF.

The V gene is TRBV5-1, the J gene TRBJ2-7; maybe TRBD2 (5 bases). Germline-derived CDR1 and CDR2 are SGHRS and YFSETQ. V lost 5 bases and J 0 bases, leaving 18 bases between the germline ends. The CDR3 length is 16 residues. CDR3 coding DNA: TGCGCCAGCAGACCGAAAGGAGGACCCTTCTCCTACGAGCAGTACTTC. Protein: CASRPKGGPFSYEQYF.

The CDR3 protein is CASSVRDRGPSNTGELFF. The CDR3 DNA follows: TGTGCCAGCAGTGTCCGGGACAGGGGGCCTTCGAACACCGGGGAGCTGTTTTTT. The J gene is TRBJ2-2, the V gene TRBV2; 12 bases fit TRBD1. Germline CDR1 SNHLY, CDR2 FYNNEI. CDR3 length equals 18 residues. With V trimmed by 4 bases and J by 0 bases, 6 bases remained unmatched.

The rearrangement uses TRBV4-1 and TRBJ2-5, with 12 bases identical to TRBD2. V was pared by 2 bases and J by 1 base, with 5 bases of the junction left unmatched. The CDR3 consists of 17 residues. Germline CDR1 is MGHRA and CDR2 is YSYEKL. The CDR3 DNA reads as TGCGCCAGCAGCCAACATGGGACTAGCGGGCGCCAAGAGACCCAGTACTTC. It is translated as CASSQHGTSGRQETQYF.

The V and J genes are TRBV18 and TRBJ2-5; 7 nucleotides line up with TRBD1. CDR1 and CDR2 from the germline V gene are KGHSH and LQKENI. This CDR3 has 14 amino acids. J was trimmed by 1 base and V by 4 bases; bases with no gene match: 3. The CDR3 sequence: CASSQGARQETQYF. The CDR3 DNA reads TGTGCCAGCTCACAGGGGGCCCGCCAAGAGACCCAGTACTTC. Complete variable domain (other parts from reference TRBV18 and TRBJ2-5): NAGVMQNPRHLVRRRGQEARLRCSPMKGHSHVYWYRQLPEEGLKFMVYLQKENIIDESGMPKERFSAEFPKEGPSILRIQQVVRGDSAAYFCASSQGARQETQYFGPGTRLLVL.

The chain combines TRBV11-2 with TRBJ2-7, with a tentative D call TRBD1 (5 bases). Trimming removed 7 bases at V and 0 bases at J, with 13 bases between. The CDR3 spans 14 residues. Germline V lookup: CDR1 SGHAT, CDR2 FQNNGV. The CDR3 spells CASNPTGTSYEQYF. CDR3 bases: TGTGCCAGCAACCCCACAGGAACCTCCTACGAGCAGTACTTC.

J is TRBJ1-3 and V is TRBV2; perhaps TRBD1 as D (5 bases). The CDR3 loop spans 14 amino acids. Trimming took off 8 bases at V and 0 bases at J, with 11 bases between the two ends. Per the germline V gene, CDR1 is SNHLY and CDR2 is FYNNEI. CDR3 sequence: CASEGGGSGNTIYF. Written as DNA, the CDR3 is TGTGCCAGCGAAGGCGGGGGCTCTGGAAACACCATATATTTT.

The V and J genes are TRBV12-5 and TRBJ1-5, with 8 bases fitting TRBD1. The CDR3 runs to 18 residues. The germline CDR1 and CDR2 sequences are LGHNT and FRNRAP. V shed 8 bases and J 0 bases; nucleotides not matched to a gene: 15. CDR3: CASQLLRDRIDSNQPQHF. The CDR3 DNA reads as TGTGCTAGTCAACTACTCCGGGACAGGATCGATAGCAATCAGCCCCAGCATTTT.

This clone showed up just once. The chain carries TRBV5-4 and TRBJ2-7; possible D gene TRBD1, 5 bases. The CDR3 covers 13 residues. V shed 0 bases and J shed 3 bases, with 7 bases lying between them. The germline V gene has CDR1 SGHNT and CDR2 YYREEE (reference sequence). The CDR3 nucleotides read TGTGCCAGCAGCTTGGACCAGGGCTACGAGCAGTACTTC. Encoded protein: CASSLDQGYEQYF.

The rearrangement uses TRBV28 and TRBJ2-3; 10 bases are a match to TRBD1. Germline V gives CDR1 MDHEN, CDR2 SYDVKM. The CDR3 loop spans 15 amino acids. V lost 5 bases and J lost 3; bases outside the gene matches: 5. CDR3 sequence (DNA): TGTGCCAGCAGTGGGGGACAGGGGAAAACAGATACGCAGTATTTT. As protein: CASSGGQGKTDTQYF.

The gene calls are TRBV5-1 and TRBJ2-3, with 7 bases matching TRBD1. Trimming cost V 5 bases and J 4 bases; bases outside gene matches: 4. The germline gives CDR1 SGHRS, CDR2 YFSETQ. The CDR3 runs 13 residues. The CDR3 loop is CASSSQGADTQYF. Here the CDR3 DNA reads TGCGCCAGCAGTTCCCAGGGGGCAGATACGCAGTATTTT.

The gene calls are TRBV2 and TRBJ2-7, with 9 bases that match TRBD1. The CDR3 is 14 amino acids. V was pared by 5 bases and J by 7 bases, with 9 bases of the junction left unmatched. In germline, CDR1 is SNHLY, CDR2 FYNNEI. CDR3 residues: CASSRTGVGGEQYF. In DNA, the CDR3 is TGTGCCAGCAGTCGGACAGGGGTTGGGGGTGAGCAGTACTTC.

The chain couples TRBV5-8 to TRBJ2-2, with D perhaps matching TRBD2 (6 bases). The germline gives CDR1 SGHTS, CDR2 YDEGEE. This CDR3 spans 16 amino acids. V lost 4 bases, J lost 6 bases, and 19 bases lay in between. DNA for the CDR3: TGTGCCAGCAGCGAAGAGCGGGTCTCAGGCTCCGGGGAGCTGTTTTTT. Amino acids: CASSEERVSGSGELFF.

This clone was counted only a few times. This chain joins TRBV11-2 and TRBJ2-1; 11 bases agree with TRBD2. The J segment lost 2 bases and the V segment lost 6 bases, leaving 3 bases of the junction unmatched. Germline-derived CDR1 and CDR2 are SGHAT and FQNNGV. CDR3 length equals 15 residues. The CDR3 DNA reads as TGTGCCAGCAGGCTAGCGGGAGGTACCTACAATGAGCAGTTCTTC. This gives the protein CASRLAGGTYNEQFF.

The V gene is TRBV9, the J gene TRBJ2-1; 7 nucleotides line up with TRBD2. Unmatched junction bases numbered 6, after V lost 1 base and J lost 2 bases. Germline CDR1 reads SGDLS; CDR2 reads YYNGEE. The CDR3 spans 16 residues. The CDR3 sequence: CASSVRVAGPYNEQFF. The CDR3 DNA reads TGTGCCAGCAGCGTAAGGGTAGCGGGTCCCTACAATGAGCAGTTCTTC.

The chain combines TRBV6-5 with TRBJ2-7, with TRBD1 as a possible D gene (5 bases). Germline V gene sequence: CDR1 MNHEY, CDR2 SVGAGI. The CDR3 runs 16 residues. Deletions cut 0 bases from V and 4 bases from J, with 16 bases between. CDR3: CASSYSVGQNLYEQYF. The DNA of the CDR3 is TGTGCCAGCAGTTACTCGGTGGGGCAGAATTTGTACGAGCAGTACTTC.

This rearrangement joins TRBV4-2 to TRBJ1-1; the D is unclear. Germline-derived CDR1 and CDR2 are LGHNA and YNFKEQ. With 0 bases removed from V and 5 bases from J, the gap between germline ends came to 19 bases. This CDR3 comprises 17 residues. CDR3 loop: CASSQDSRERRVTEAFF. CDR3 sequence (DNA): TGTGCCAGCAGCCAAGATAGTCGCGAACGCCGAGTGACTGAAGCTTTCTTT.

The CDR3 sequence: CSVSGGNYGYTF. CDR3 nucleotides: TGCAGCGTCTCGGGGGGGAACTATGGCTACACCTTC. This chain links TRBV29-1 with TRBJ1-2, with D perhaps matching TRBD1 (5 bases). CDR3 size: 12 residues. Germline CDR1 and CDR2: SQVTM and ANQGSEA. V lost 6 bases and J lost 2, with 10 bases in between.